The 7 T cell receptor beta chains below all came from one sample that was sequenced in a study of blood T cell dynamics during melanoma immunotherapy. Data came from immunoSEQ multiplex PCR; TCRdb stores just in-frame clones and leaves some out. The sample carries roughly 6,100 clones, nearly 95% recorded once. Documented time point: pre-treatment baseline. Here the sequenced sample was cell-free DNA from blood, taken from a patient treated with checkpoint blockade. These TCRs come from a human donor with melanoma.

In DNA form, the CDR3 reads TGTGCCAGCAGCAAAGGGCGAGGGGGGCAAGAGACCCAGTACTTC. It is translated as CASSKGRGGQETQYF. This chain connects TRBV5-4 to TRBJ2-5; perhaps D is TRBD1 or TRBD2 (6 bases each). The CDR3 runs 15 residues. Per germline, CDR1 SGHNT and CDR2 YYREEE (reference sequence). V lost 4 bases and J 2 bases, leaving 15 bases between the germline ends.

This chain connects TRBV4-1 to TRBJ1-6; 10 nucleotides match TRBD1. Losses at the gene ends were 4 bases for V and 6 bases for J; bases not matched to a gene: 9. Per germline, CDR1 MGHRA and CDR2 YSYEKL. The CDR3 runs 17 residues. The DNA for the CDR3 is TGCGCCAGCAGCCCGACGGGGACAGGGGTAGGTAATTCACCCCTCCACTTT. Its translation: CASSPTGTGVGNSPLHF.

The chain recombines TRBV7-9 with TRBJ1-5; possibly TRBD1 for D (6 bases). Trimming took 5 bases from V and 2 from J, leaving 19 bases between them. This CDR3 region has 17 residues. In germline, CDR1 is SEHNR, CDR2 FQNEAQ (reference sequence). The CDR3 nucleotides read TGTGCCAGCAGCCCCACGACTGGAGGGGGGGGCAATCAGCCCCAGCATTTT. It yields the protein CASSPTTGGGGNQPQHF.

The rearrangement uses TRBV19 and TRBJ1-4; no definite D call. The CDR3 loop spans 13 amino acids. The V and J ends lost 4 bases and 7 bases respectively, with 10 bases between them. Germline V gene lookup returns CDR1 LNHDA and CDR2 SQIVND (reference sequence). For the CDR3, the DNA is TGTGCCAGTAGTACCCGGATCGGTGAAAAACTGTTTTTT. Its translation is CASSTRIGEKLFF.

This clone was observed a few times. The CDR3 coding sequence is TGTGCCAGCAGCTACAGGGGAGAAACCGGGGAGCTGTTTTTT. The encoded protein is CASSYRGETGELFF. This sequence joins TRBV4-2 and TRBJ2-2; 7 bases are shared with TRBD1. Germline V gene sequence: CDR1 LGHNA, CDR2 YNFKEQ. V shed 5 bases and J 5 bases; nucleotides not matched to a gene: 5. The length of the CDR3 is 14 residues.

This clone was found a few times. The chain recombines TRBV7-6 with TRBJ2-1; 9 bases align to TRBD1. The CDR3 totals 14 residues. Trimming at V came to 1 base and at J to 6 bases, leaving 1 base not matched to a gene. Germline-derived CDR1 and CDR2 are SGHVS and FNYEAQ. The CDR3 sequence is CASSLGQGGNEQFF. CDR3 DNA: TGTGCCAGCAGCTTAGGACAGGGGGGCAATGAGCAGTTCTTC.

The chain uses TRBV4-2 and TRBJ2-1; D is undetermined. With 0 bases removed from V and 0 bases from J, the gap between germline ends came to 9 bases. The germline CDR1 and CDR2 sequences are LGHNA and YNFKEQ. The CDR3 length is 16 residues. Here the CDR3 DNA reads TGTGCCAGCAGCCAAGAGTTTCTTGACTCCTACAATGAGCAGTTCTTC. Its translation is CASSQEFLDSYNEQFF.